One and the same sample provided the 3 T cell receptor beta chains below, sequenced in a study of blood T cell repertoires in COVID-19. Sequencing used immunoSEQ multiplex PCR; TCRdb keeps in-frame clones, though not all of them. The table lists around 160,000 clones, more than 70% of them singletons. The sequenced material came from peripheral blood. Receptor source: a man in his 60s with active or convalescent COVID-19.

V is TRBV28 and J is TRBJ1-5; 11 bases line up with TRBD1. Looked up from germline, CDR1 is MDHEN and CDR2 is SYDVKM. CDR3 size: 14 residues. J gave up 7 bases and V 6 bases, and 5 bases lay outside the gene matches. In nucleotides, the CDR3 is TGTGCCAGCAGCACGGACAGGGGGCGACAGCCCCAGCATTTT. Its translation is CASSTDRGRQPQHF. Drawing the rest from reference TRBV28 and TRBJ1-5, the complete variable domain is DVKVTQSSRYLVKRTGEKVFLECVQDMDHENMFWYRQDPGLGLRLIYFSYDVKMKEKGDIPEGYSVSREKKERFSLILESASTNQTSMYLCASSTDRGRQPQHFGDGTRLSIL.

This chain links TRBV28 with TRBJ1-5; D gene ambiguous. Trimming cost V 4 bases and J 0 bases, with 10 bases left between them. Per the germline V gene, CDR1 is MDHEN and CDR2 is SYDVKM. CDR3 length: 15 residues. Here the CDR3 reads CASSSLMYSNQPQHF. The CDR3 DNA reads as TGTGCCAGCAGTTCTCTAATGTATAGCAATCAGCCCCAGCATTTT.

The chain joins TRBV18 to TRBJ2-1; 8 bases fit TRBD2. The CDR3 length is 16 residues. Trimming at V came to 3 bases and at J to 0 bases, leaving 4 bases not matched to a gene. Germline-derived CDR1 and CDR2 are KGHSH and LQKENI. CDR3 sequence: CASSPSGGPSYNEQFF. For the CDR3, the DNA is TGTGCCAGCTCACCTTCGGGGGGGCCCTCCTACAATGAGCAGTTCTTC.